This T cell receptor (beta chain) was sequenced in a study of blood T cell repertoires in COVID-19 (TCRdb year 2020). Background on the whole study: Samples from collaborators originated in the United States, Italy and Spain and spanned both the acute and convalescent phases of COVID-19. The prospective study material was composed of cDNA or gDNA derived from T cells, B-cell-depleted T cells, or PBMCs. A de-identified subject ID, COVID-19 status, age in years and sex were almost always included in the sample metadata. The repertoires were released in a freely available public database intended as a resource for research on the immune response to SARS-CoV-2. Where HLA class I and class II types were available, the types were taken from metadata supplied by the sample provider, not from assay-based typing. The samples were drawn from two sources: the first 160 participants of the ongoing ImmuneRACE study, and some 1,300 subjects contributed by 6 global collaborators. Subjects who had been exposed to COVID-19, were actively infected with it, or had recovered from it provided the deeply sampled blood TCRbeta repertoires that made up the dataset. General findings and caveats noted by the study authors: Clinical and demographic metadata were provided uncurated, with the amount varying by source and participant.

TCRbeta CDR3 regions were amplified from genomic DNA by means of the immunoSEQ Assay, a bias-controlled multiplex PCR. The source study handled its data this way. Within the assay, amplification of reference gene primers was used to estimate how many nucleated cells each sample contained. Sequence reads were collapsed and filtered to measure the absolute abundance of every unique TCRbeta CDR3 rearrangement. For each sample, productive Simpson clonality was calculated by taking the square root of Simpson's diversity index across productive rearrangements. TCRdb mirrors the immuneACCESS table, restricted to in-frame sequences. Some clones are absent from its copies; in checked studies, under half trace to an unresolved V gene, and the reason for the others is unknown. V and J calls and clone size are given by that table; D and trimming were obtained from the DNA. The sample table records 70,000 to 85,000 clones; roughly 80% of these occur just once. Jointly, the top ten make up roughly a sixth of the sample.

On this clone itself: Its recognized antigen is unknown. Base qualities are missing; no much larger clone stands one base away.

The collaborating institutions used their own protocols to collect whole blood in K2EDTA tubes. Collaborator samples were shipped for TCRbeta analysis as frozen whole blood, isolated PBMCs, or DNA extracted from either sample type. The sequencing input was peripheral blood. This sequence was found in a woman of 80 years or more with acute or convalescent COVID-19.

The nucleotide sequence is given as TGTGCCACCAGTGGCACCGGGACACTCTATGGCTACACCTTC. It translates to CATSGTGTLYGYTF. This receptor chain uses TRBV24-1 and TRBJ1-2; TRBD1 could be the D gene, as 6 bases match. CDR1 and CDR2 are drawn from the germline V gene: KGHDR, SFDVKD. Spanning cysteine to phenylalanine, the CDR3 consists of 14 amino acids. Left in the record is the CDR3 DNA by itself, 42 bases read in frame from the first base. V drops 5 bases and J drops 4 bases, leaving 13 bases in between.